The 32 T cell receptor beta chains given below trace back to one sample, sequenced in a study of cytotoxic CD8 clonotypes in ibrutinib-treated CLL. TCRdb's table, derived via immunoSEQ multiplex PCR, lists solely in-frame clones and lacks some. The sample carries fewer than 50,000 clones, around half recorded once. Sequenced material: PBMCs, taken after 12 months of ibrutinib treatment. These receptors all come from a human donor with chronic lymphocytic leukemia.

The V and J genes are TRBV6-6 and TRBJ2-7, with 7 bases lining up with TRBD2. Trimming took 5 bases from V and 1 from J; bases not matched to a gene: 5. Germline lookup yields CDR1 MNHNY and CDR2 SVGAGI (reference sequence). The CDR3 contains 14 residues. The CDR3 sequence: CASSAAGDSYEQYF. CDR3 bases: TGTGCCAGCAGTGCCGCGGGGGATTCCTACGAGCAGTACTTC.

The chain carries TRBV19 and TRBJ2-7, with D perhaps being TRBD1 or TRBD2 (7 bases each). Germline values: CDR1 LNHDA, CDR2 SQIVND (reference sequence). The length of the CDR3 is 13 residues. Trimming cost V 5 bases and J 6 bases, with 14 bases left between them. The CDR3 sequence: CASSFDREGEQYF. The CDR3 bases are TGTGCCAGTAGTTTTGACAGGGAGGGCGAGCAGTACTTC.

This chain connects TRBV7-5 to TRBJ2-5; the table's D call TRBD2 went unverified against the DNA. TRBV7-5 is labeled a pseudogene. This CDR3 has 16 amino acids. The CDR3 spells CARSSHPGLAGETQYF. For the CDR3, the DNA is TGTGCCAGAAGCTCCCACCCGGGACTAGCGGGAGAGACCCAGTACTTC.

This clone has a handful of counts. V and J are TRBV19 and TRBJ2-2; TRBD1 agrees at 11 bases. Germline V gives CDR1 LNHDA, CDR2 SQIVND (reference sequence). The junction had 6 bases not matched to a gene; V was cut back by 1 base and J by 5 bases. The CDR3 runs 17 residues. As DNA, the CDR3 is TGTGCCAGTAGTATAGGTCCCGGGACAGGGGGAACCGGGGAGCTGTTTTTT. Translating it yields CASSIGPGTGGTGELFF. Complete variable domain (other parts from reference TRBV19 and TRBJ2-2): DGGITQSPKYLFRKEGQNVTLSCEQNLNHDAMYWYRQDPGQGLRLIYYSQIVNDFQKGDIAEGYSVSREKKESFPLTVTSAQKNPTAFYLCASSIGPGTGGTGELFFGEGSRLTVL.

The chain couples TRBV5-1 to TRBJ1-3; D gene uncertain. CDR1 SGHRS and CDR2 YFSETQ come from the germline V gene. V lost 0 bases and J 0 bases, leaving 13 bases between the germline ends. The CDR3 is 17 residues long. The DNA for the CDR3 is TGCGCCAGCAGCTTGGAGGGCGTCCCCCGCTCTGGAAACACCATATATTTT. Its protein is CASSLEGVPRSGNTIYF.

The chain employs TRBV9 and TRBJ2-7; D perhaps matches TRBD2 (6 bases). Germline V lookup: CDR1 SGDLS, CDR2 YYNGEE. Between the trimmed V and J ends, which lost 2 bases and 5 bases, there was a span of 14 bases. CDR3 length: 14 amino acids. The CDR3 protein is CASSVAGLSNEQYF. Here the CDR3 DNA reads TGTGCCAGCAGCGTGGCTGGACTATCTAACGAGCAGTACTTC. Variable domain in full (rest from reference TRBV9 and TRBJ2-7): DSGVTQTPKHLITATGQRVTLRCSPRSGDLSVYWYQQSLDQGLQFLIQYYNGEERAKGNILERFSAQQFPDLHSELNLSSLELGDSALYFCASSVAGLSNEQYFGPGTRLTVT.

This clone was counted between two and nine times. This chain joins TRBV19 and TRBJ2-7; 12 bases match TRBD2. J was trimmed by 4 bases and V by 6 bases; bases with no gene match: 4. The CDR3 sequence is 14 residues long. CDR1 and CDR2 (germline): LNHDA, SQIVND (reference sequence). CDR3 in DNA: TGTGCCAGTAGAAGACTAGCGGGAGAGTACGAGCAGTACTTC. Translating gives CASRRLAGEYEQYF. Full variable domain (rest looked up from reference TRBV19 and TRBJ2-7): DGGITQSPKYLFRKEGQNVTLSCEQNLNHDAMYWYRQDPGQGLRLIYYSQIVNDFQKGDIAEGYSVSREKKESFPLTVTSAQKNPTAFYLCASRRLAGEYEQYFGPGTRLTVT.

This clone turned up a few times. The chain employs TRBV28 and TRBJ1-4, with TRBD1 identical over 7 bases. The CDR3 extends over 17 amino acids. Germline V lookup: CDR1 MDHEN, CDR2 SYDVKM. After removal of 5 bases from V and 1 base from J, the junction contained 10 bases not matched to a gene. This chain's CDR3 is CASSPTRQGLTNEKLFF. The CDR3, as DNA: TGTGCCAGCAGTCCTACCCGACAGGGCCTAACTAATGAAAAACTGTTTTTT.

This chain links TRBV20-1 with TRBJ1-2, with no clear D. Germline V lookup: CDR1 DFQATT, CDR2 SNEGSKA (reference sequence). CDR3 size: 11 residues. V was clipped by 1 base and J by 2 bases, with 2 bases between them. The CDR3 DNA reads TGCAGTGCTAGAGTGAACTATGGCTACACCTTC. Its protein is CSARVNYGYTF.

This clone appeared once. The V and J genes are TRBV5-1 and TRBJ2-1; tentatively, D is TRBD1 or TRBD2 (5 bases each). The V and J ends lost 1 base and 2 bases respectively, with 16 bases between them. The germline V gene has CDR1 SGHRS and CDR2 YFSETQ. This CDR3 comprises 17 residues. The CDR3 sequence: CASSLREGRRTYNEQFF. The CDR3 region has the DNA TGCGCCAGCAGCTTGCGTGAGGGGCGCCGAACCTACAATGAGCAGTTCTTC.

The V and J genes are TRBV19 and TRBJ1-1, with 8 bases lining up with TRBD1. Germline V gene data show CDR1 as LNHDA and CDR2 as SQIVND (reference sequence). The CDR3 covers 16 residues. Unmatched junction bases numbered 8, after V lost 3 bases and J lost 2 bases. In DNA, the CDR3 is TGTGCCAGTAGTATGATGGGACAGGTTTCAAACACTGAAGCTTTCTTT. This translates into CASSMMGQVSNTEAFF. The whole variable domain, remainder taken from reference TRBV19 and TRBJ1-1, is DGGITQSPKYLFRKEGQNVTLSCEQNLNHDAMYWYRQDPGQGLRLIYYSQIVNDFQKGDIAEGYSVSREKKESFPLTVTSAQKNPTAFYLCASSMMGQVSNTEAFFGQGTRLTVV.

The V gene is TRBV5-1, the J gene TRBJ2-3; 10 nucleotides line up with TRBD2. CDR1 and CDR2 (germline): SGHRS, YFSETQ. The CDR3 consists of 15 residues. Trimming at V came to 2 bases and at J to 4 bases, leaving 4 bases not matched to a gene. CDR3 sequence (DNA): TGCGCCAGCAGCTTAGCGGGAGGGCCATCAGATACGCAGTATTTT. This translates into CASSLAGGPSDTQYF.

The chain employs TRBV6-6 and TRBJ2-7; TRBD1 might be the D (6 bases). V shed 6 bases and J shed 4 bases, with 13 bases lying between them. Germline V CDR1 and CDR2: MNHNY, SVGAGI (reference sequence). The CDR3 consists of 13 residues. The CDR3 is CASSQLGAYEQYF. Here the CDR3 DNA reads TGTGCCAGCAGCCAACTGGGGGCTTACGAGCAGTACTTC.

This clone was counted at least ten times. The V call is TRBV2, the J call TRBJ1-1; D gene unclear. Germline V lookup: CDR1 SNHLY, CDR2 FYNNEI. The CDR3 contains 13 residues. V was shortened by 2 bases and J by 5 bases, with 9 bases between the two germline ends. The CDR3 region is CASSEIPGTEAFF. CDR3 nucleotides: TGTGCCAGCAGTGAAATTCCGGGGACTGAAGCTTTCTTT.

The chain carries TRBV6-1 and TRBJ1-2; D call uncertain. The CDR3 contains 14 residues. Trimming took 4 bases from V and 3 from J, leaving 12 bases between them. The V gene's germline CDR1 is MNHNS and CDR2 SASEGT. CDR3 residues: CASSAAGPHYGYTF. In nucleotides, the CDR3 is TGTGCCAGCAGTGCAGCCGGGCCCCACTATGGCTACACCTTC.

The gene calls are TRBV14 and TRBJ1-2, with 7 positions matching TRBD1. V shed 4 bases and J 4 bases; nucleotides not matched to a gene: 9. Germline V lookup: CDR1 SGHDN, CDR2 FVKESK. The CDR3 consists of 15 residues. The CDR3 coding sequence is TGTGCCAGCAGCCCGACAGGGAGGTTAGGCTATGGCTACACCTTC. Protein product: CASSPTGRLGYGYTF.

This clone turned up a few times. The chain joins TRBV6-1 to TRBJ1-1, with 8 bases aligning to TRBD1. The junction had 8 bases not matched to a gene; V was cut back by 4 bases and J by 4 bases. This CDR3 region has 15 residues. Germline V gene sequence: CDR1 MNHNS, CDR2 SASEGT. The DNA of the CDR3 is TGTGCCAGCAGTGTCCAGGGGGCGCTAGGCACTGAAGCTTTCTTT. It encodes CASSVQGALGTEAFF.

This chain uses TRBV5-1 with TRBJ2-1; 12 positions agree with TRBD2. CDR1 and CDR2 from the germline V gene are SGHRS and YFSETQ. V lost 4 bases, J lost 15 bases, and 8 bases stayed unmatched. The CDR3 has 13 residues. The CDR3 sequence: CASSQSGLAGGFF. In nucleotides, the CDR3 is TGCGCCAGCAGCCAATCGGGACTAGCGGGTGGGTTCTTC. The variable domain in full, completed from reference TRBV5-1 and TRBJ2-1, reads KAGVTQTPRYLIKTRGQQVTLSCSPISGHRSVSWYQQTPGQGLQFLFEYFSETQRNKGNFPGRFSGRQFSNSRSEMNVSTLELGDSALYLCASSQSGLAGGFFGPGTRLTVL.

The CDR3 loop is CTSSQASQCEETQYF. CDR3 bases: TGCACCAGCAGCCAAGCGTCACAGTGCGAAGAGACCCAGTACTTC. The chain carries TRBV1 and TRBJ2-5; TRBD1, the table's D call, was not compared with the DNA. TRBV1 is listed as a pseudogene. This CDR3 is built from 15 residues.

This clone was seen a few times. The chain links TRBV14 to TRBJ1-2; the D gene is possibly TRBD1 (5 bases). Per germline, CDR1 SGHDN and CDR2 FVKESK. The CDR3 loop spans 16 amino acids. The ends were cut back, 4 bases at V and 4 bases at J, with 19 bases in the middle. DNA of the CDR3: TGTGCCAGCAGCCCACCGGGGCAGGTACAGATCTATGGCTACACCTTC. Its translation is CASSPPGQVQIYGYTF.

The V gene is TRBV4-1, the J gene TRBJ1-4; D is possibly TRBD1 (5 bases). Looked up from germline, CDR1 is MGHRA and CDR2 is YSYEKL. There are 16 residues in the CDR3. V lost 3 bases to trimming and J lost 7 bases, with 18 bases between them. The CDR3 DNA follows: TGCGCCAGCAGCCACGATTTGGGACGGAGGAGTGAAAAACTGTTTTTT. Protein sequence: CASSHDLGRRSEKLFF.

This chain uses TRBV2 with TRBJ1-5; D remains ambiguous. V was cut by 8 bases and J by 2 bases, with 7 bases left in between. The V gene's germline CDR1 is SNHLY and CDR2 FYNNEI. CDR3 length: 12 amino acids. The CDR3, as DNA: TGTGCCAGCGCGGGCGGCAATCAGCCCCAGCATTTT. Encoded protein: CASAGGNQPQHF.

This chain links TRBV12-5 with TRBJ1-3; D possibly corresponds to TRBD1 (6 bases). The CDR3 consists of 18 residues. CDR1 is LGHNT and CDR2 is FRNRAP in the germline V gene. The ends were cut back, 7 bases at V and 1 base at J, with 23 bases in the middle. The CDR3 DNA reads TGTGCTAGTGCCTTTATGGGACAAACACGCGCTTCTGGAAACACCATATATTTT. It is translated as CASAFMGQTRASGNTIYF.

This chain links TRBV7-9 with TRBJ2-5; the D is unclear. This CDR3 spans 13 amino acids. Germline values: CDR1 SEHNR, CDR2 FQNEAQ (reference sequence). The V end lost 3 bases, the J end lost 2 bases, and 7 bases lay between the germline ends. The DNA for the CDR3 is TGTGCCAGCAGCTTTGGCAGGCAAGAGACCCAGTACTTC. Translating it yields CASSFGRQETQYF.

The rearrangement joins TRBV25-1 to TRBJ2-4; 7 bases agree with TRBD1. The V gene's germline CDR1 is MGHDK and CDR2 SYGVNS. The CDR3 extends over 13 amino acids. Trimming cost V 6 bases and J 8 bases; bases outside gene matches: 7. The CDR3 is CASRRGGDDIQYF. In DNA, the CDR3 is TGTGCCAGCAGAAGAGGGGGCGACGACATTCAGTACTTC.

This clone was detected ten times or more. The chain links TRBV11-2 to TRBJ1-1; the D is unclear. Trimming took 2 bases from V and 4 from J, leaving 11 bases between them. The CDR3 extends over 14 amino acids. Germline loops: CDR1 SGHAT, CDR2 FQNNGV. CDR3 DNA: TGTGCCAGCAGCTTACTCGACCCAGGCACTGAAGCTTTCTTT. It specifies CASSLLDPGTEAFF.

The genes are TRBV6-1 and TRBJ1-5, with D hard to call. Trimming shortened V by 6 bases and J by 6 bases, and 15 bases separated the two germline ends. Germline V lookup: CDR1 MNHNS, CDR2 SASEGT. The CDR3 is 14 amino acids. CDR3 sequence reads: CASSSVDRVQPQHF. Here the CDR3 DNA reads TGTGCCAGCAGCTCCGTCGATCGGGTTCAGCCCCAGCATTTT.

The genes are TRBV6-6 and TRBJ1-5; D remains unclear. V was pared by 5 bases and J by 7 bases, with 12 bases between. The germline V gene has CDR1 MNHNY and CDR2 SVGAGI (reference sequence). This CDR3 contains 13 residues. This chain's CDR3 is CASSTPERQPQHF. CDR3 sequence (DNA): TGTGCCAGCAGTACCCCAGAGCGACAGCCCCAGCATTTT.

This clone was detected many times. The CDR3 loop is CAWSVDWGTLHF. CDR3 DNA: TGTGCCTGGAGTGTAGACTGGGGCACCCTCCACTTT. This rearrangement joins TRBV30 to TRBJ1-6, with TRBD1 as a possible D gene (5 bases). V was cut by 0 bases and J by 14 bases, with 11 bases left in between. Germline V gives CDR1 GTSNPN, CDR2 SVGIG (reference sequence). This CDR3 has 12 amino acids.

This clone was detected a few times. The chain links TRBV2 to TRBJ2-2; 9 nucleotides line up with TRBD1. Germline CDR1 reads SNHLY; CDR2 reads FYNNEI. Trimming removed 8 bases from V and 6 bases from J; junction bases left unmatched: 13. CDR3 length: 16 amino acids. CDR3 bases: TGTGCCAGCTACAGGGGGCCTCCGTCCCTGGCCGGGGAGCTGTTTTTT. It encodes CASYRGPPSLAGELFF.

This chain joins TRBV7-9 and TRBJ2-1; D remains ambiguous. The V end lost 5 bases, the J end lost 8 bases, and 10 bases lay between the germline ends. Germline-derived CDR1 and CDR2 are SEHNR and FQNEAQ (reference sequence). The length of the CDR3 is 12 residues. The CDR3 nucleotides are TGTGCCAGCAGCCCCAAATGGGATGAGCAGTTCTTC. Translated, it gives CASSPKWDEQFF.

V gene TRBV27 combines with J gene TRBJ2-1, with no clear D. CDR1 and CDR2 (germline): MNHEY, SMNVEV (reference sequence). The CDR3 loop spans 14 amino acids. V lost 3 bases to trimming and J lost 7 bases, with 13 bases between them. The CDR3 nucleotides are TGTGCCAGCAGTTTCGAGAAAGGTCTGAATGAGCAGTTCTTC. Residues: CASSFEKGLNEQFF.